Following are 20 T cell receptor beta chains from one sample sequenced in a study of spatial heterogeneity in lung cancer. MiXCR was run by TCRdb on the 5' RACE reads, yielding one entry per CDR3 protein. Seen here are fewer than 9,000 distinct CDR3 sequences, about 7.8% observed once, and the top ten hold roughly 27%. Time point here: sample taken at primary tumor resection. Unsorted samples of tumor, nontumor lung or frozen PBMC had their whole RNA sequenced. Here the sequenced sample was PBMCs, taken at surgery. These receptor sequences come from a female donor with early-stage non-small cell lung cancer.

This chain uses TRBV12-5 with TRBJ2-1; 8 bases fit TRBD1. Germline-derived CDR1 and CDR2 are LGHNT and FRNRAP. Trimming took 6 bases from V and 7 from J; bases not matched to a gene: 5. The CDR3 has 13 amino acids. The CDR3 DNA sequence: TGTGCTAGTGGACTGGACAGGGTAAATGAGCAGTTCTTC. It specifies CASGLDRVNEQFF.

This clonotype was counted at least ten times. The chain links TRBV27 to TRBJ2-3; TRBD1 matches 9 bases. Germline V gene lookup returns CDR1 MNHEY and CDR2 SMNVEV (reference sequence). Losses at the gene ends were 5 bases for V and 4 bases for J; bases not matched to a gene: 7. The CDR3 is made up of 15 amino acids. CDR3 DNA sequence: TGTGCCAGCAGTATAAACAGGGGGCGCGCAGATACGCAGTATTTT. Protein sequence: CASSINRGRADTQYF.

Within the sample, this clonotype is medium-sized. This chain links TRBV5-1 with TRBJ2-3; 8 nucleotides match TRBD2. The CDR3 has 14 residues. With V trimmed by 3 bases and J by 3 bases, 3 bases remained unmatched. Germline V gene lookup returns CDR1 SGHRS and CDR2 YFSETQ. This CDR3 reads CASSSASGTDTQYF. CDR3 nucleotide sequence: TGCGCCAGCAGCTCGGCTAGCGGGACAGATACGCAGTATTTT.

By frequency in the sample, this clonotype is medium-sized (0.01 to 0.1%). The chain links TRBV5-1 to TRBJ2-3; unclear D gene. The germline V gene has CDR1 SGHRS and CDR2 YFSETQ. CDR3 length: 14 amino acids. Trimming took off 0 bases at V and 4 bases at J, with 9 bases between the two ends. The CDR3, as DNA: TGCGCCAGCAGCTTGGCAGGAACCGCAGATACGCAGTATTTT. Its protein is CASSLAGTADTQYF.

By share, this clonotype counts as medium-sized. V usage is TRBV6-6 and J usage is TRBJ2-2; 11 bases map to TRBD2. V trimming: 0 bases; J trimming: 0 bases; junction bases outside the gene matches: 0. The CDR3 sequence is 17 residues long. CDR1 and CDR2 (germline): MNHNY, SVGAGI (reference sequence). This chain's CDR3 is CASSYSSGRANTGELFF. DNA for the CDR3: TGTGCCAGCAGTTACTCTAGCGGGAGGGCGAACACCGGGGAGCTGTTTTTT.

This clonotype is termed medium-sized (0.01 to 0.1%). The chain recombines TRBV5-1 with TRBJ2-6; D ambiguous. V was trimmed by 0 bases and J by 0 bases, leaving 4 bases between them. Germline CDR1 reads SGHRS; CDR2 reads YFSETQ. This CDR3 has 15 amino acids. In DNA, the CDR3 is TGCGCCAGCAGCTTGGGTAACTCTGGGGCCAACGTCCTGACTTTC. Encoded protein: CASSLGNSGANVLTF.

V usage is TRBV6-5 and J usage is TRBJ2-1; D is unclear. The CDR3 extends over 13 amino acids. Germline assignment: CDR1 MNHEY and CDR2 SVGAGI. Trimming pared 8 bases from V and 7 bases from J, leaving 15 bases between. CDR3 sequence: CASGRQEDNEQFF. Written as DNA, the CDR3 is TGTGCCAGCGGTCGGCAGGAAGATAATGAGCAGTTCTTC.

In this sample, this clonotype turned up many times. The chain couples TRBV7-9 to TRBJ2-2; D ambiguous. Per the germline V gene, CDR1 is SEHNR and CDR2 is FQNEAQ (reference sequence). The CDR3 extends over 13 amino acids. The V end was cut by 6 bases, the J end by 7 bases, with 12 bases between. CDR3 loop: CASRPPGVGELFF. CDR3 in DNA: TGTGCCAGCAGGCCCCCTGGTGTCGGGGAGCTGTTTTTT.

The chain combines TRBV20-1 with TRBJ2-1; D is ambiguous. Germline-derived CDR1 and CDR2 are DFQATT and SNEGSKA (reference sequence). Trimming took off 5 bases at V and 7 bases at J, with 12 bases between the two ends. The CDR3 is made up of 12 amino acids. Here the CDR3 reads CSADSQRNEQFF. The CDR3, as DNA: TGCAGTGCTGACTCCCAGAGAAATGAGCAGTTCTTC.

By share of the sample, this clonotype is medium-sized. The chain links TRBV11-2 to TRBJ2-1; TRBD2 matches 8 bases. Trimming removed 5 bases from V and 9 bases from J; junction bases left unmatched: 24. Germline CDR1 is SGHAT and CDR2 is FQNNGV. The CDR3 spans 19 residues. CDR3 in DNA: TGTGCCAGCAGCACTATAGGCCCCCTGACCGGAGCGGGAGTTGTTGAGCAGTTCTTC. Translation: CASSTIGPLTGAGVVEQFF.

This clonotype has at least ten counts. The rearrangement joins TRBV11-2 to TRBJ2-7; D perhaps matches TRBD1 (5 bases). CDR1 is SGHAT, CDR2 FQNNGV, per germline. V was trimmed by 1 base and J by 4 bases, leaving 8 bases between them. This CDR3 comprises 13 residues. The CDR3 DNA follows: TGTGCCAGCAGCTTAGGGACACTATACGAGCAGTACTTC. Translated, it gives CASSLGTLYEQYF.

By its share, this clonotype is medium-sized (0.01 to 0.1%). V is TRBV14 and J is TRBJ2-1, with D uncertain. Trimming took off 5 bases at V and 6 bases at J, with 14 bases between the two ends. Germline V gives CDR1 SGHDN, CDR2 FVKESK. The CDR3 extends over 14 amino acids. The CDR3 DNA is TGTGCCAGCAGCTTATTTCTCGGCCGCAATGAGCAGTTCTTC. Its translation: CASSLFLGRNEQFF.

This clonotype has a handful of counts. The CDR3 DNA follows: TGTGCCAGCTCACCCGGACAGTTTCCCACAGATACGCAGTATTTT. Its protein is CASSPGQFPTDTQYF. The V and J genes are TRBV18 and TRBJ2-3; D is perhaps TRBD1 (6 bases). CDR3 length: 15 amino acids. Looked up from germline, CDR1 is KGHSH and CDR2 is LQKENI. V gave up 3 bases and J gave up 2 bases, with 12 bases separating them. The entire variable domain, with the rest obtained from reference TRBV18 and TRBJ2-3, is as follows: NAGVMQNPRHLVRRRGQEARLRCSPMKGHSHVYWYRQLPEEGLKFMVYLQKENIIDESGMPKERFSAEFPKEGPSILRIQQVVRGDSAAYFCASSPGQFPTDTQYFGPGTRLTVL.

V and J are TRBV10-2 and TRBJ2-7, with TRBD1 matching over 8 bases. After removal of 4 bases from V and 0 bases from J, the junction contained 14 bases not matched to a gene. Per germline, CDR1 WSHSY and CDR2 SAAADI. This CDR3 region has 18 residues. In DNA, the CDR3 is TGCGCCAGCAGTGGTAGAGAGGAGGCGGGACAGGTCTCCTACGAGCAGTACTTC. It translates to CASSGREEAGQVSYEQYF.

In this sample, this clonotype turned up many times. The chain uses TRBV3-1 and TRBJ2-1; D uncertain. Trimming shortened V by 2 bases and J by 0 bases, and 5 bases separated the two germline ends. The CDR3 covers 14 residues. Germline CDR1 reads LGHDT; CDR2 reads YNNKEL (reference sequence). The CDR3 is CASSQTNSYNEQFF. As DNA, the CDR3 is TGTGCCAGCAGCCAAACTAACTCCTACAATGAGCAGTTCTTC.

V and J are TRBV7-9 and TRBJ2-7; tentatively, D is TRBD1 (5 bases). Germline V gene sequence: CDR1 SEHNR, CDR2 FQNEAQ (reference sequence). The CDR3 spans 15 residues. Trimming removed 1 base from V and 5 bases from J, with 15 bases in between. The CDR3 reads CASSLGQLLRDEQYF. For the CDR3, the DNA is TGTGCCAGCAGCTTAGGACAGCTTCTACGTGACGAGCAGTACTTC.

This clonotype was recorded many times. The chain is built from TRBV7-8 and TRBJ2-3, with a possible D match to TRBD2 (6 bases). Germline values: CDR1 SGHVS, CDR2 FQNEAQ. The CDR3 spans 17 residues. Trimming stripped 4 bases from V and 3 bases from J, with 20 bases between. Here the CDR3 DNA reads TGTGCCAGCAGCTCCACCCGGGGGAGCGCCACGACAGATACGCAGTATTTT. The encoded protein is CASSSTRGSATTDTQYF.

This clonotype was picked up many times. The rearrangement joins TRBV3-1 to TRBJ1-1; D might be TRBD1 (6 bases). The CDR3 spans 14 residues. V was clipped by 4 bases and J by 1 base, with 10 bases between them. CDR1 LGHDT and CDR2 YNNKEL come from the germline V gene (reference sequence). The DNA for the CDR3 is TGTGCCAGCAGCCCTTGGGACAAGAACACTGAAGCTTTCTTT. It is translated as CASSPWDKNTEAFF.

This clonotype is medium-sized in the sample. The chain has TRBV7-9 and TRBJ2-5; D remains ambiguous. Trimming took 1 base from V and 1 from J, leaving 25 bases between them. This CDR3 is 20 amino acids long. Germline lookup yields CDR1 SEHNR and CDR2 FQNEAQ (reference sequence). The CDR3 loop is CASSLGVDLVEQTSQETQYF. The CDR3 DNA reads as TGTGCCAGCAGCTTAGGGGTGGATTTGGTAGAGCAGACGTCCCAAGAGACCCAGTACTTC.

This clonotype was recorded many times. At one boundary the junction diverges from the germline segment, which might be a read error. The rearrangement links TRBV7-3 to TRBJ2-7; tentatively, D is TRBD1 (6 bases). The CDR3 extends over 16 amino acids. Germline V gives CDR1 SGHTA, CDR2 FQGTGA. CDR3 DNA sequence: TGTGCCAGCAGCCCACAGGGCAGGGGCTCCTCCAACGAGCAGTACTTC. It translates to CASSPQGRGSSNEQYF.